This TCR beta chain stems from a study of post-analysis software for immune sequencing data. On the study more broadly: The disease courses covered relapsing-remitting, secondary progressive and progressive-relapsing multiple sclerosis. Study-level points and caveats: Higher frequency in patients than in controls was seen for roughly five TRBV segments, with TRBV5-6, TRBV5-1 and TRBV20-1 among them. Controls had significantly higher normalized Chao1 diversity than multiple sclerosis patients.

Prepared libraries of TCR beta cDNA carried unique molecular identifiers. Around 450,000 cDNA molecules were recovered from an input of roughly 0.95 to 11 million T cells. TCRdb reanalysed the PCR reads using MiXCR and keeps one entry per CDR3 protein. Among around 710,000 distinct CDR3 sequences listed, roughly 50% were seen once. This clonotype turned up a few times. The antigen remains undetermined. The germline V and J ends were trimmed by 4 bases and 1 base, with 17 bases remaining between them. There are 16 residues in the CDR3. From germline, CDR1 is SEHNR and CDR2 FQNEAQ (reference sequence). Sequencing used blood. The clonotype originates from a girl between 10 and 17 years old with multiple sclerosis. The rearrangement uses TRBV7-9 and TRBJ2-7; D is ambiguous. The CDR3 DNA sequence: TGTGCCAGCAGCTGGGTGGGGAATGGCCGTTCCTACGAGCAGTACTTC. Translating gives CASSWVGNGRSYEQYF.